Listed here are 26 T cell receptor beta chains from one sample, sequenced in a study of response to subunit inactivated influenza vaccine. Each CDR3 protein is one row after TCRdb ran MiXCR on the RT-PCR reads. This table has 400,000 to 650,000 distinct CDR3 sequences, roughly 7.9% appearing once. The sample here was PBMCs from blood, taken about 24 months after vaccination. The receptors were gathered from a man aged 45-69 years who received an inactivated influenza vaccine.

A few counts support this clonotype. V and J are TRBV27 and TRBJ2-3, with D hard to call. The CDR3 extends over 11 amino acids. Germline V gene data show CDR1 as MNHEY and CDR2 as SMNVEV (reference sequence). With 3 bases removed from V and 14 bases from J, the gap between germline ends came to 12 bases. CDR3 amino acids: CASSFRQMRYF. The CDR3 nucleotides read TGTGCCAGCAGTTTCAGACAAATGAGGTATTTT.

This clonotype was counted at least ten times. The chain combines TRBV4-1 with TRBJ2-7; TRBD1 agrees at 11 bases. With V trimmed by 4 bases and J by 1 base, 6 bases remained unmatched. From germline, CDR1 is MGHRA and CDR2 YSYEKL. The CDR3 is 16 residues long. The CDR3 region is CASSPEDRGLSYEQYF. CDR3 nucleotide sequence: TGCGCCAGCAGCCCCGAGGACAGGGGGCTTTCCTACGAGCAGTACTTC.

V and J are TRBV10-3 and TRBJ2-7, with D possibly called TRBD1 or TRBD2 (5 bases each). V lost 4 bases and J 6 bases, leaving 13 bases between the germline ends. CDR3 length equals 13 residues. The germline CDR1 and CDR2 sequences are ENHRY and SYGVKD. The CDR3 bases are TGTGCCATCAGTGCCGGGGCAGGCGGCGAGCAGTACTTC. Translation gives CAISAGAGGEQYF.

There are a few counts of this clonotype. The V call is TRBV5-1, the J call TRBJ1-5; D might be TRBD1 (5 bases). The V and J ends lost 0 bases and 2 bases respectively, with 9 bases between them. Germline loops: CDR1 SGHRS, CDR2 YFSETQ. The CDR3 is made up of 15 amino acids. CDR3 sequence reads: CASSLVGDGNQPQHF. The CDR3 bases are TGCGCCAGCAGCTTGGTGGGGGACGGCAATCAGCCCCAGCATTTT.

The sample holds a few counts of this clonotype. The chain is built from TRBV9 and TRBJ2-5; tentatively, D is TRBD2 (6 bases). Looked up from germline, CDR1 is SGDLS and CDR2 is YYNGEE. The CDR3 has 17 residues. V dropped 0 bases and J dropped 6 bases, with 21 bases sitting between them. In DNA, the CDR3 is TGTGCCAGCAGCGTAGCTACGACGGCGGGCGGGGATCAGACCCAGTACTTC. Translation gives CASSVATTAGGDQTQYF. Together with reference TRBV9 and TRBJ2-5, the CDR3 gives the full variable domain: DSGVTQTPKHLITATGQRVTLRCSPRSGDLSVYWYQQSLDQGLQFLIQYYNGEERAKGNILERFSAQQFPDLHSELNLSSLELGDSALYFCASSVATTAGGDQTQYFGPGTRLLVL.

In the case of this clonotype: A read error may explain this, as a much larger clone is one base away. The CDR3 DNA follows: TGCCGCGTTGTTACAGCCAACACCGGGGAGCTGTTTTTT. It yields the protein CRVVTANTGELFF. The V gene is TRBV29-1, the J gene TRBJ2-2, with D uncertain. The CDR3 consists of 13 residues. Germline V CDR1 and CDR2: SQVTM, ANQGSEA.

There are many counts of this clonotype. V and J are TRBV29-1 and TRBJ2-7, with 8 bases lining up with TRBD1. The CDR3 has 12 residues. Germline V gene data show CDR1 as SQVTM and CDR2 as ANQGSEA. V trimming: 6 bases; J trimming: 5 bases; junction bases outside the gene matches: 6. The CDR3 nucleotides are TGCAGCGTAAACAGGGGGGAGGACGAGCAGTACTTC. It is translated as CSVNRGEDEQYF.

The rearrangement uses TRBV2 and TRBJ2-1, with TRBD1 identical over 9 bases. V lost 8 bases and J lost 6; bases outside the gene matches: 5. The CDR3 covers 13 residues. Per germline, CDR1 SNHLY and CDR2 FYNNEI. The chain's CDR3 is CASVRDRANEQFF. CDR3 DNA: TGTGCCAGCGTCCGGGACAGGGCCAATGAGCAGTTCTTC.

This clonotype was counted ten times or more. The rearrangement uses TRBV20-1 and TRBJ2-7; 9 nucleotides line up with TRBD1. The J segment lost 5 bases and the V segment lost 5 bases, leaving 10 bases of the junction unmatched. CDR1 DFQATT and CDR2 SNEGSKA come from the germline V gene (reference sequence). This CDR3 has 14 residues. CDR3 region: CSAGTGTGSHEQYF. For the CDR3, the DNA is TGCAGTGCTGGAACCGGGACAGGGTCCCACGAGCAGTACTTC.

The chain uses TRBV10-3 and TRBJ1-1, with D maybe TRBD1 (5 bases). Trimming pared 9 bases from V and 0 bases from J, leaving 11 bases between. The CDR3 spans 13 residues. The V gene's germline CDR1 is ENHRY and CDR2 SYGVKD. In nucleotides, the CDR3 is TGTGCCATAGTTGGACAACTGAACACTGAAGCTTTCTTT. Translated: CAIVGQLNTEAFF.

The genes are TRBV5-5 and TRBJ2-7; 7 positions match TRBD2. The germline CDR1 and CDR2 sequences are SGHKS and YYEKEE (reference sequence). This CDR3 has 13 amino acids. V gave up 4 bases and J gave up 3 bases; unmatched junction bases: 4. CDR3 residues: CASSRGDHYEQYF. The CDR3 coding sequence is TGTGCCAGCAGCCGGGGGGACCACTACGAGCAGTACTTC.

The J gene is TRBJ2-2, the V gene TRBV12-3 or TRBV12-4; D is possibly TRBD2 (6 bases). Between the trimmed V and J ends, which lost 8 bases and 8 bases, there was a span of 21 bases. The CDR3 has 15 residues. In DNA form, the CDR3 reads TGTGCCAGCGCGGCTGACAGCGCGGCGGGAGGGGAGCTGTTTTTT. It yields the protein CASAADSAAGGELFF.

The chain carries TRBV5-1 and TRBJ2-3; no definite D call. The CDR3 sequence is 13 residues long. Trimming shortened V by 0 bases and J by 6 bases, and 8 bases separated the two germline ends. Germline CDR1 SGHRS, CDR2 YFSETQ. The chain's CDR3 is CASSLETVDTQYF. For the CDR3, the DNA is TGCGCCAGCAGCTTGGAAACAGTTGATACGCAGTATTTT.

This clonotype came up many times. This chain connects TRBV27 to TRBJ2-7, with unresolved D. Germline loops: CDR1 MNHEY, CDR2 SMNVEV (reference sequence). V was clipped by 2 bases and J by 7 bases, with 12 bases between them. This CDR3 region has 13 residues. CDR3 sequence (DNA): TGTGCCAGCAGTTTAAGGCCCGTTGGTGAGCAGTACTTC. Protein: CASSLRPVGEQYF.

This clonotype was recorded at least ten times. The V and J genes are TRBV12-3 or TRBV12-4 and TRBJ2-1; 13 positions agree with TRBD2. The trim removed 5 bases at V and 6 bases at J, leaving 10 bases unmatched. The CDR3 is 17 amino acids. CDR3 region: CASSTLGLAGPLNEQFF. The CDR3 nucleotides are TGTGCCAGCAGTACCCTGGGACTAGCGGGGCCCCTCAATGAGCAGTTCTTC.

The chain carries TRBV5-1 and TRBJ2-3; a possible D gene is TRBD2 (6 bases). V lost 6 bases and J 4 bases, leaving 12 bases between the germline ends. CDR3 length equals 13 residues. Germline V gives CDR1 SGHRS, CDR2 YFSETQ. This chain's CDR3 is CASMRGRADTQYF. The CDR3 coding sequence is TGCGCCAGCATGCGGGGAAGGGCAGATACGCAGTATTTT.

The chain recombines TRBV5-1 with TRBJ2-5; D might be TRBD1 or TRBD2, each matching 5 bases. The germline CDR1 and CDR2 sequences are SGHRS and YFSETQ. This CDR3 has 15 residues. Trimming cost V 5 bases and J 4 bases, with 18 bases left between them. The CDR3 DNA is TGCGCCAGCAGACTGACTGGGGGTCTAAGAGAGACCCAGTACTTC. Residues: CASRLTGGLRETQYF.

This clonotype was counted many times. This chain joins TRBV4-1 and TRBJ2-7; possible D gene TRBD2, 6 bases. The germline gives CDR1 MGHRA, CDR2 YSYEKL. Trimming left V 4 bases short and J 3 bases short, with 19 bases between. CDR3 size: 16 residues. CDR3 DNA: TGCGCCAGCAGCCCAGGAAGCCGACTAGATTTCTACGAGCAGTACTTC. Amino acids: CASSPGSRLDFYEQYF.

This clonotype has only a few counts. V gene TRBV9 combines with J gene TRBJ2-1; no definite D call. Trimming shortened V by 1 base and J by 5 bases, and 13 bases separated the two germline ends. This CDR3 region has 15 residues. The V gene's germline CDR1 is SGDLS and CDR2 YYNGEE. In DNA, the CDR3 is TGTGCCAGCAGCGTAACGGTCGTGGGGAACAATGAGCAGTTCTTC. As protein: CASSVTVVGNNEQFF.

This clonotype appeared a few times. The rearrangement uses TRBV5-1 and TRBJ2-1, with D perhaps TRBD1 (6 bases). The CDR3 contains 15 residues. Trimming left V 4 bases short and J 1 base short, with 12 bases between. Germline V lookup: CDR1 SGHRS, CDR2 YFSETQ. For the CDR3, the DNA is TGCGCCAGCAGCCCGGAACAGGGATCCTACAATGAGCAGTTCTTC. Its translation: CASSPEQGSYNEQFF.

This clonotype was seen many times. V usage is TRBV5-1 and J usage is TRBJ2-1; TRBD2 agrees at 11 bases. V trimming: 4 bases; J trimming: 4 bases; junction bases outside the gene matches: 7. The CDR3 covers 16 residues. Germline lookup yields CDR1 SGHRS and CDR2 YFSETQ. The DNA of the CDR3 is TGCGCCAGCAGCCGGGGACTAGCGGCGAAGTACAATGAGCAGTTCTTC. Translation gives CASSRGLAAKYNEQFF.

CDR3 in amino acids: CASSPKGQGFEAFF. Written as DNA, the CDR3 is TGTGCCAGCTCACCCAAGGGACAGGGGTTTGAAGCTTTCTTT. The rearrangement uses TRBV18 and TRBJ1-1; 10 nucleotides match TRBD1. There are 14 residues in the CDR3. From germline, CDR1 is KGHSH and CDR2 LQKENI. V lost 3 bases and J lost 7; bases outside the gene matches: 5.

In this sample, this clonotype turned up many times. The chain combines TRBV27 with TRBJ2-1; TRBD2 is a possible D gene (6 bases). Germline V gene sequence: CDR1 MNHEY, CDR2 SMNVEV (reference sequence). Trimming left V 4 bases short and J 4 bases short, with 14 bases between. The CDR3 extends over 15 amino acids. CDR3 region: CASSSGVNLYNEQFF. For the CDR3, the DNA is TGTGCCAGCAGTTCGGGGGTGAACCTTTACAATGAGCAGTTCTTC.

This clonotype was observed at least ten times. One junction end disagrees with the germline gene, perhaps due to a read error. The chain has TRBV5-1 and TRBJ2-3; no reliable D call. The CDR3 contains 14 residues. CDR1 and CDR2 from the germline V gene are SGHRS and YFSETQ. The CDR3 region has the DNA TGTGCCAGCAGTTTACGGACGAGCACAGATACGCAGTATTTT. Its protein is CASSLRTSTDTQYF.

This clonotype was detected a few times. This chain uses TRBV4-1 with TRBJ2-1, with a possible D match to TRBD2 (6 bases). The V gene's germline CDR1 is MGHRA and CDR2 YSYEKL. Trimming stripped 1 base from V and 9 bases from J, with 16 bases between. The CDR3 loop spans 15 amino acids. This CDR3 is CASSQGLEGLSEQFF. The CDR3 nucleotides are TGCGCCAGCAGCCAAGGGTTGGAGGGCCTAAGTGAGCAGTTCTTC.

This clonotype turned up a few times. The rearrangement joins TRBV27 to TRBJ2-7; 8 bases are shared with TRBD1. CDR1 is MNHEY and CDR2 is SMNVEV in the germline V gene (reference sequence). The CDR3 is 16 residues long. Losses at the gene ends were 5 bases for V and 2 bases for J; bases not matched to a gene: 11. DNA of the CDR3: TGTGCCAGCAGTCCCTTCGGCGACAGGGGCACCTACGAGCAGTACTTC. Residues: CASSPFGDRGTYEQYF.